This T cell receptor beta chain appears in the sequencing data of a study of control samples from healthy donors and cancer patients. Profiled with immunoSEQ multiplex PCR; TCRdb holds only in-frame clones, not every one. The sample carries almost 85,000 clones, 84% recorded once. This clone has only one observation. The specimen was PBMCs. This TCR was recovered from a man aged 55 to 69 with head and neck cancer.

The DNA for the CDR3 is TGTGCCAGCAGCTTAGGGGCCGGTGGAGCTTTCTTT. This gives the protein CASSLGAGGAFF. The chain has TRBV7-9 and TRBJ1-1, with D uncertain. Trimming removed 1 base from V and 10 bases from J, with 10 bases in between. CDR1 is SEHNR and CDR2 is FQNEAQ in the germline V gene (reference sequence). This CDR3 contains 12 residues.